These 20 T cell receptor beta chains were all obtained from the same sample, sequenced in a study of CD8+ T cells in alopecia areata. Following extraction, RNA underwent reverse transcription to cDNA, which served as the sequencing template. TCRdb keeps only in-frame clones here, not all; method: immunoSEQ multiplex PCR. The profile shows tens of thousands of clones, roughly 51% of them singletons. Sequencing used NKG2D-high CD8+ T cells sorted from blood. The receptors shown here come from a human donor with alopecia areata.

This chain links TRBV6-5 with TRBJ2-1; possibly TRBD1 for D (6 bases). The germline V and J ends were trimmed by 8 bases and 3 bases, with 11 bases remaining between them. The CDR3 is 13 amino acids. CDR1 is MNHEY, CDR2 SVGAGI, per germline. The CDR3 DNA is TGTGCCAGCTCCCAGGACAGCTACAATGAGCAGTTCTTC. Translation gives CASSQDSYNEQFF.

The genes are TRBV27 and TRBJ2-1; weak D call: TRBD1 (6 bases). Germline V gene data show CDR1 as MNHEY and CDR2 as SMNVEV (reference sequence). This CDR3 has 13 amino acids. V was pared by 4 bases and J by 6 bases, with 10 bases between. CDR3 protein: CASSSDSPNEQFF. The CDR3 DNA follows: TGTGCCAGCAGTTCGGACAGCCCCAATGAGCAGTTCTTC.

V is TRBV12-5 and J is TRBJ2-7; D remains unclear. The germline gives CDR1 LGHNT, CDR2 FRNRAP. The CDR3 loop spans 12 amino acids. V gave up 4 bases and J gave up 4 bases, with 8 bases separating them. The CDR3 loop reads CASGSSTYEQYF. CDR3 in DNA: TGTGCTAGTGGTTCCTCCACTTACGAGCAGTACTTC.

V and J are TRBV29-1 and TRBJ2-7; TRBD1 matches 8 bases. The CDR3 extends over 13 amino acids. Germline loops: CDR1 SQVTM, CDR2 ANQGSEA. With V trimmed by 7 bases and J by 5 bases, 10 bases remained unmatched. CDR3 protein: CSGWTGRPNEQYF. CDR3 DNA sequence: TGCAGCGGGTGGACAGGGCGTCCCAACGAGCAGTACTTC.

The rearrangement links TRBV28 to TRBJ2-1; D is uncertain. V was pared by 3 bases and J by 10 bases, with 19 bases between. The CDR3 spans 15 residues. The germline CDR1 and CDR2 sequences are MDHEN and SYDVKM. CDR3 region: CASSFYDVNVGEQFF. The CDR3 bases are TGTGCCAGCAGTTTCTATGACGTCAACGTAGGGGAGCAGTTCTTC.

The genes are TRBV29-1 and TRBJ2-2; D possibly uses TRBD1 or TRBD2 (5 bases each). Germline V CDR1 and CDR2: SQVTM, ANQGSEA. CDR3 length: 14 amino acids. The V end was cut by 1 base, the J end by 5 bases, with 11 bases between. This chain's CDR3 is CSVEGGRGTGELFF. The DNA for the CDR3 is TGCAGCGTTGAAGGGGGGAGAGGGACCGGGGAGCTGTTTTTT.

The table lists this clone with a count of one. This chain connects TRBV30 to TRBJ2-1; D is perhaps TRBD2 (7 bases). Between the trimmed V and J ends, which lost 4 bases and 7 bases, there was a span of 17 bases. The germline V gene encodes CDR1 GTSNPN and CDR2 SVGIG (reference sequence). The CDR3 sequence is 14 residues long. CDR3 in DNA: TGTGCCTGGAAAGTGGGAGGGGGGAAGAATGAGCAGTTCTTC. It codes for CAWKVGGGKNEQFF.

V usage is TRBV7-8 and J usage is TRBJ2-5, with 12 bases lining up with TRBD2. The CDR3 runs to 15 residues. Germline-derived CDR1 and CDR2 are SGHVS and FQNEAQ. V gave up 3 bases and J gave up 5 bases; unmatched junction bases: 4. The CDR3 nucleotides are TGTGCCAGCAGCTTCGGACTAGCGGGATCGGAGACCCAGTACTTC. Amino acids: CASSFGLAGSETQYF. Variable domain in full (rest from reference TRBV7-8 and TRBJ2-5): GAGVSQSPRYKVAKRGQDVALRCDPISGHVSLFWYQQALGQGPEFLTYFQNEAQLDKSGLPSDRFFAERPEGSVSTLKIQRTQQEDSAVYLCASSFGLAGSETQYFGPGTRLLVL.

V usage is TRBV5-1 and J usage is TRBJ2-1, with TRBD1 as a possible D gene (6 bases). Germline V CDR1 and CDR2: SGHRS, YFSETQ. This CDR3 has 16 amino acids. The V gene lost 1 base and the J gene lost 7 bases, with 18 bases spanning the gap. CDR3 in amino acids: CASSLTPGQSVNEQFF. In nucleotides, the CDR3 is TGCGCCAGCAGCTTGACTCCGGGACAAAGCGTAAATGAGCAGTTCTTC.

This chain uses TRBV2 with TRBJ1-5; TRBD1 agrees at 8 bases. The CDR3 has 15 residues. J gave up 5 bases and V 6 bases, and 9 bases lay outside the gene matches. Germline CDR1 is SNHLY and CDR2 is FYNNEI. In DNA form, the CDR3 reads TGTGCCAGCAGACAAGGACAGGGCGTTCATCAGCCCCAGCATTTT. This translates into CASRQGQGVHQPQHF.

The chain carries TRBV7-9 and TRBJ2-7; 7 positions agree with TRBD2. Germline V gives CDR1 SEHNR, CDR2 FQNEAQ (reference sequence). This CDR3 region has 13 residues. V gave up 1 base and J gave up 4 bases; unmatched junction bases: 1. CDR3 DNA: TGTGCCAGCAGCTTAGTCGGGGGGTACGAGCAGTACTTC. It encodes CASSLVGGYEQYF. Supplemented by reference TRBV7-9 and TRBJ2-7, the full variable domain reads DTGVSQNPRHKITKRGQNVTFRCDPISEHNRLYWYRQTLGQGPEFLTYFQNEAQLEKSRLLSDRFSAERPKGSFSTLEIQRTEQGDSAMYLCASSLVGGYEQYFGPGTRLTVT.

V and J are TRBV27 and TRBJ2-5; no definite D call. V lost 7 bases and J lost 5, with 11 bases in between. The CDR3 spans 12 residues. Germline V gene sequence: CDR1 MNHEY, CDR2 SMNVEV (reference sequence). The CDR3 region is CASIGDDETQYF. CDR3 nucleotide sequence: TGTGCCAGCATCGGCGACGACGAGACCCAGTACTTC.

The chain is built from TRBV29-1 and TRBJ2-3, with D possibly being TRBD2 (6 bases). The length of the CDR3 is 12 residues. Germline V lookup: CDR1 SQVTM, CDR2 ANQGSEA. V lost 4 bases, J lost 9 bases, and 14 bases lay in between. CDR3: CSVVPRGLTQYF. In DNA, the CDR3 is TGCAGCGTTGTCCCCCGGGGACTCACGCAGTATTTT.

This clone was counted a few times. V is TRBV19 and J is TRBJ2-1; D remains unclear. CDR3 size: 12 residues. Germline V gene data show CDR1 as LNHDA and CDR2 as SQIVND (reference sequence). V was shortened by 0 bases and J by 5 bases, with 2 bases between the two germline ends. The CDR3 is CASSIENNEQFF. As DNA, the CDR3 is TGTGCCAGTAGTATAGAAAACAATGAGCAGTTCTTC.

The rearrangement uses TRBV21-1 and TRBJ2-7; the table calls TRBD1, which could not be checked here. TRBV21-1 has pseudogene status. This CDR3 is 12 amino acids long. In DNA, the CDR3 is TGTGCCAGCACCCTTGGGACAGAAAAGCAGTACTTC. It specifies CASTLGTEKQYF.

This clone was counted between two and nine times. This chain links TRBV2 with TRBJ2-7; 9 bases map to TRBD2. Trimming removed 8 bases from V and 0 bases from J; junction bases left unmatched: 2. The CDR3 runs 13 residues. Germline V gives CDR1 SNHLY, CDR2 FYNNEI. This chain's CDR3 is CASVAGDSYEQYF. Written as DNA, the CDR3 is TGTGCCAGCGTAGCGGGGGACTCCTACGAGCAGTACTTC.

The genes are TRBV27 and TRBJ2-3; D is perhaps TRBD2 (5 bases). This CDR3 spans 16 amino acids. V lost 6 bases, J lost 2 bases, and 18 bases lay in between. CDR1 is MNHEY, CDR2 SMNVEV, per germline (reference sequence). The CDR3, as DNA: TGTGCCAGCAGACCTCAGCGGATATCGTACACAGATACGCAGTATTTT. Its translation: CASRPQRISYTDTQYF.

This rearrangement joins TRBV29-1 to TRBJ2-7; D is uncertain. The CDR3 is 14 residues long. V lost 2 bases, J lost 2 bases, and 13 bases lay in between. The V gene's germline CDR1 is SQVTM and CDR2 ANQGSEA. CDR3 nucleotides: TGCAGCGTTGAAAATGGTCCCCCCACCTACGAGCAGTACTTC. The encoded protein is CSVENGPPTYEQYF.

J is TRBJ2-3 and V is TRBV28, with no clear D. Between the trimmed V and J ends, which lost 5 bases and 6 bases, there was a span of 9 bases. The CDR3 has 12 residues. Germline CDR1 and CDR2: MDHEN and SYDVKM. This CDR3 reads CASSILWDTQYF. The CDR3, as DNA: TGTGCCAGCAGTATACTATGGGATACGCAGTATTTT.

This chain uses TRBV27 with TRBJ1-2; a weak D match, TRBD1 (5 bases). Between the trimmed V and J ends, which lost 8 bases and 4 bases, there was a span of 8 bases. The V gene's germline CDR1 is MNHEY and CDR2 SMNVEV (reference sequence). This CDR3 has 11 residues. The CDR3 is CASQGSYGYTF. CDR3 DNA sequence: TGTGCCAGCCAGGGATCCTATGGCTACACCTTC.